Here is one T cell receptor (beta chain) with its context. Its cognate antigen is unknown. The sample originates from a study of T cells in Graves' hyperthyroidism and ophthalmopathy. General study findings and limits: Ophthalmopathy, as predicted by the model, came a median 6.5 months after the prediction.

CDR1 and CDR2 (germline): SGHVS, FQNEAQ. Trimming removed 5 bases from V and 0 bases from J, with 17 bases in between. This CDR3 spans 17 amino acids. A Clinical Activity Score of at least 3, a NOSPECS grade of at least 4 and a duration under 3 months were recorded in the ophthalmopathy patients. A patient was excluded if there was uncontrolled infection, other autoimmune disease, pregnancy or lactation. Fresh peripheral blood, 8 to 10 ml, was the source of the PBMCs. Amplified TCR beta CDR3 regions derived from RNA transcripts. HTBI primers were used for first-round RT-PCR of the TCR CDR3. Via MiXCR, TCRdb re-called the multiplex PCR reads, giving one row per CDR3 protein. The table records fewer than 750,000 distinct CDR3 sequences, more than 14% of them present only once.

The sequencing sample was made of blood. The clonotype comes from a woman aged 50 to 60 with Graves' ophthalmopathy. The gene calls are TRBV7-8 and TRBJ2-4; D possibly corresponds to TRBD1 (6 bases). The CDR3 coding sequence is TGTGCCAGCAGCCACTTGCTAGGGACATTAGCCAAAAACATTCAGTACTTC. It specifies CASSHLLGTLAKNIQYF.